This TCR beta chain was sequenced for a study of PD-1 blockade in classical Hodgkin lymphoma. Across the whole study: The study gave patients nivolumab 3 mg/kg intravenously every 2 weeks.

In every patient, relapse followed autologous stem cell transplantation, while exposure to brentuximab vedotin differed. Reported best responses ranged across complete response, partial response or progressive disease. A note on this clone: The antigen remains unidentified.

Study conclusions and caveats: CD4+ TCR diversity, unlike CD8+, rose significantly by C4D1. Patients starting nivolumab less than 1 year after ASCT had lower diversity and were excluded from later analyses.

The CDR3 is 15 residues long. Germline CDR1 and CDR2: SGHTS and YDEGEE. V trimming: 2 bases; J trimming: 7 bases; junction bases outside the gene matches: 6. Sequencing was performed with immunoSEQ multiplex PCR; in TCRdb, only in-frame clones are kept and a portion is missing. The sample yields 45,000 to 55,000 clones, over 75% seen once. This receptor was obtained from a human donor with classical Hodgkin lymphoma. The chain links TRBV5-8 to TRBJ2-1; 10 nucleotides line up with TRBD2. The sequencing here drew on peripheral blood mononuclear cells (PBMCs), taken at baseline. CDR3 DNA sequence: TGTGCCAGCAGCTTCCGACTAGCGGGTACAAATGAGCAGTTCTTC. This encodes CASSFRLAGTNEQFF.